This TCR beta chain was recorded in a study of CD8 T cells in Susac syndrome. Sequencing targeted TCR beta in blood CD8+ and CD4+ T cells. The multiple sclerosis controls were treatment-naive patients with relapsing-remitting disease that was stable or active. Both CD4+ and CD8+ T cells were negatively isolated, and TEMRA cells underwent FACS enrichment. Reverse transcription of roughly 0.45 to 1 ug RNA was performed with random hexamers. TCRdb re-analysed the immunoSEQ multiplex PCR reads in MiXCR, keeping a single row per CDR3 protein. The sample has approximately 300,000 distinct CDR3 sequences; around 89% are singletons. Germline CDR1 reads DFQATT; CDR2 reads SNEGSKA (reference sequence). V was pared by 1 base and J by 0 bases, with 7 bases between. The CDR3 sequence is 13 residues long.

The source is a human donor with multiple sclerosis. This chain joins TRBV20-1 and TRBJ2-7; D ambiguous. The specimen was CD8+ T cells from PBMCs. The CDR3 loop is CSARAPFSYEQYF. The CDR3 DNA is TGCAGTGCTAGAGCCCCCTTCTCCTACGAGCAGTACTTC.